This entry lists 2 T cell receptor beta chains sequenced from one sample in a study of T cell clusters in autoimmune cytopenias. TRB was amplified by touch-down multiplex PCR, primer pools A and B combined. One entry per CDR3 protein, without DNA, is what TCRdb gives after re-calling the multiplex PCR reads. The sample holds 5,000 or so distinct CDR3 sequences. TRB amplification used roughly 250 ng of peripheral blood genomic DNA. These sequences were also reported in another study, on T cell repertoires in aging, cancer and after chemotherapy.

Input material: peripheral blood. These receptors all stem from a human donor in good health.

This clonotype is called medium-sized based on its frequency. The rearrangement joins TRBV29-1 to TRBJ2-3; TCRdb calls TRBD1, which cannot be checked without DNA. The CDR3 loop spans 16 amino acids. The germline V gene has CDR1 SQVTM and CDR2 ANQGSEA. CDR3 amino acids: CSVYDLRDGNTDTQYF.

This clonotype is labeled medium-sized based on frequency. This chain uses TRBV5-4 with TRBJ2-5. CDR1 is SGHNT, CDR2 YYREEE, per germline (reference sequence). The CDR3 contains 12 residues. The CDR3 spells CASSLRRETQYF.